This T cell receptor (beta chain) came from a study of OX40 agonist ivuxolimab in advanced cancers. For the study at large: All patients had ivuxolimab intravenously every 2 weeks at 0.01 to 10 mg/kg. Partial responses occurred in Three dose-escalation patients, one with hepatocellular carcinoma and two with cutaneous melanoma.

General study results and limits: Blood T cells, both CD4+ and CD8+, expanded clonally by week 6 at 0.1 to 3.0 mg/kg.

Assay used: immunoSEQ multiplex PCR; TCRdb lists only in-frame clones, some missing. Here the sample spans 45,000 to 65,000 clones, roughly 82% being singletons. Details on this clone: What it recognizes is unknown.

Germline V gene lookup returns CDR1 MDHEN and CDR2 SYDVKM. This CDR3 spans 15 amino acids. V shed 7 bases, J shed 4 bases, and the junction held 6 bases outside the gene matches. The gene calls are TRBV28 and TRBJ2-7; 14 bases line up with TRBD2. The sequencing here drew on CD4+ or CD8+ T cells sorted from blood, taken in a trial of the OX40 agonist ivuxolimab. This TCR was sampled from an adult with an advanced solid tumor such as melanoma, head and neck, liver or kidney cancer. CDR3 in DNA: TGTGCCAGCACTGTGGGACTAGCGGGAGTTTACGAGCAGTACTTC. It codes for CASTVGLAGVYEQYF.